This entry is about one T cell receptor (beta chain). The data are from a study of shared clonotypes between healthy human individuals. Naive CD8 cells were CD45RO-negative, positively selected for CCR7, excluding terminally differentiated effector memory CD45RA+ cells. The CDR3 extends over 16 amino acids. Germline V gives CDR1 SGHAT, CDR2 FQNNGV. The V gene end was trimmed by 3 bases and the J gene end by 0 bases; junction bases not matched to a gene: 8. The method was immunoSEQ multiplex PCR; TCRdb's version includes in-frame clones alone and lacks a portion of them. The data contain some 740,000 clones, approximately 92% of them seen just once; the ten biggest clones take up 24%.

Sequences were obtained from naive CD8+ T cells sorted from blood. This clonotype originated in a man younger than 45 in good health. This chain uses TRBV11-2 with TRBJ2-7, with 7 bases fitting TRBD1. The CDR3 DNA is TGTGCCAGCAGCTTTACCCTCGACAGGGTCTCCTACGAGCAGTACTTC. As protein: CASSFTLDRVSYEQYF.